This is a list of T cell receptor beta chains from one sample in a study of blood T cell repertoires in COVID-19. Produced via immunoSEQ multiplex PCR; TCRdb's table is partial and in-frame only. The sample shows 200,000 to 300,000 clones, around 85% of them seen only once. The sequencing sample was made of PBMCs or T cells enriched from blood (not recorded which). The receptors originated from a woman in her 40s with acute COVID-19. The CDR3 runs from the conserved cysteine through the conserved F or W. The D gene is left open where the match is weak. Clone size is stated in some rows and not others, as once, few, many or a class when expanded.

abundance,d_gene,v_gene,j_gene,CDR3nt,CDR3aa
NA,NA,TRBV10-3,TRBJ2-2,TGTGCCATCAAGGGGGTCGGCACCGGGGAGCTGTTTTTT,CAIKGVGTGELFF
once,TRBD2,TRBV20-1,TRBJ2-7,TGCAGTGCTAGTCGACTAGCGGGAGGGCTAGACGAGCAGTACTTC,CSASRLAGGLDEQYF
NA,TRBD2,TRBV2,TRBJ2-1,TGTGCCAGCAGTCCGGGGGGGGCGCATTACAATGAGCAGTTCTTC,CASSPGGAHYNEQFF
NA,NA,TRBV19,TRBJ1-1,TGTGCCAGTAGTATAGCCCCTGAGAGCGGGGCTGAAGCTTTCTTT,CASSIAPESGAEAFF
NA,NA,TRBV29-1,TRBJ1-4,TGCAGCGCCTATACAACAGGGTCGGGCGAAAAACTGTTTTTT,CSAYTTGSGEKLFF
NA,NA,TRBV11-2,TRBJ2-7,TGTGCCACCATTATAGATAGCTCTGGCGAGCAGTACTTC,CATIIDSSGEQYF
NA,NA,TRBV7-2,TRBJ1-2,TGTGCCAGCAGCTTTGTAACTAACTATGGCTACACCTTC,CASSFVTNYGYTF
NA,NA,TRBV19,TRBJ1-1,TGTGCCAGTAGTATAGAGGGATCGAGGGTGGGGACTGAAGCTTTCTTT,CASSIEGSRVGTEAFF
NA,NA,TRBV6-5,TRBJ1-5,TGTGCCAGCAGTTCTTCAGGGGAGAATCAGCCCCAGCATTTT,CASSSSGENQPQHF
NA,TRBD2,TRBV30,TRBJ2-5,TGTGCCTGGAGTGTAGGTGCTAGCGGGATAGGGGGAGAGACCCAGTACTTC,CAWSVGASGIGGETQYF
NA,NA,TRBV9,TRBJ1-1,TGTGCCAGCAGCGTAGAACGGAGCACTGAAGCTTTCTTT,CASSVERSTEAFF
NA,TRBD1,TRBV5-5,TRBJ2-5,TGTGCCAGCAGCACCGGACAGGGAACTGAGACCCAGTACTTC,CASSTGQGTETQYF
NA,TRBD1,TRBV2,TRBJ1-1,TGTGCCAGCAGTCGACCCCGACAGGGTTTTATCGCTTTCTTT,CASSRPRQGFIAFF
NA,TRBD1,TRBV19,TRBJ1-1,TGTGCCAGTAGTAGCCTCGACAGGGTGAACACTGAAGCTTTCTTT,CASSSLDRVNTEAFF
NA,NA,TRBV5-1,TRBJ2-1,TGCGCCAGCAGCTTGGGTAACAATGAGCAGTTCTTC,CASSLGNNEQFF
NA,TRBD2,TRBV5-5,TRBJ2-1,TGTGCCAGCAGCCCCGGGACTAGCGGGAGTAGGACCTACAATGAGCAGTTCTTC,CASSPGTSGSRTYNEQFF
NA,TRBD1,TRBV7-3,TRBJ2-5,TGTGCCAGCAGCTTACGCAGGGGGGAGACCCAGTACTTC,CASSLRRGETQYF
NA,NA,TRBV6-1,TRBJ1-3,TGTGCCAGCAGTGAAGTCGAGGTGGTATCTGGAAACACCATATATTTT,CASSEVEVVSGNTIYF
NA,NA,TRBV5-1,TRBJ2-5,TGCGCCAGCAGCGGCGGAGGGGAGACCCAGTACTTC,CASSGGGETQYF
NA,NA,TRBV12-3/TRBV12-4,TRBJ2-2,TGTGCCAGTTCACCAGGGCCCGGGGAGCTGTTTTTT,CASSPGPGELFF
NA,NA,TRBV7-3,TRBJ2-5,TGTGCCAGCAGCTTTAGCGAGGCGAACCAAGAGACCCAGTACTTC,CASSFSEANQETQYF
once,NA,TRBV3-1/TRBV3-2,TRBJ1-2,TGTGCCAGCAGCCAAGATTGGCAGGGATACGGCTACACCTTC,CASSQDWQGYGYTF
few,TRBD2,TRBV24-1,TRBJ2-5,TGTGCCACCAGTGATTTCGGGACTAGCGGGAGGCCATTCGCCCAAGAGACCCAGTACTTC,CATSDFGTSGRPFAQETQYF
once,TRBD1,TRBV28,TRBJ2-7,TGTGCCAGCAGTCCAAGCGGACAGGGTCAGTACGAGCAGTACTTC,CASSPSGQGQYEQYF
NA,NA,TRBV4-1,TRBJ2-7,TGCGCCAGCAGCCAAGAACACAGGCCGGACCACTACGAGCAGTACTTC,CASSQEHRPDHYEQYF
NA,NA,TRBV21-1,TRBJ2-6,TGTGCCAGCAGCGAGGCGGGACTCCAAGGTTTGAACTCTGGGGCCAACGTCCTGACTTTC,CASSEAGLQGLNSGANVLTF
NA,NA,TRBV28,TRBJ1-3,TGTGCCACCAGTCGGGGGGGGGACCTCTCTGGAAACACCATATATTTT,CATSRGGDLSGNTIYF
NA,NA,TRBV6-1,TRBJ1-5,TGTGCCAGCAGTGAAATGGCCTATCAGCCCCAGCATTTT,CASSEMAYQPQHF
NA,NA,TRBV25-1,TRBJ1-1,TGTGCCAGCAGCCGGGGAGGACTGGAGGGCACTGAAGCTTTCTTT,CASSRGGLEGTEAFF
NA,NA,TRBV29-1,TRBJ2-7,TGCAGCGTTGCCGGACAGCCCTCCTACGAGCAGTACTTC,CSVAGQPSYEQYF
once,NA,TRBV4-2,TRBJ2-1,TGTGCCAGCAGCCAAGGGCGGGACAATGAGCAGTTCTTC,CASSQGRDNEQFF
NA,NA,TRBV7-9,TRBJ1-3,TGTGCCAGCAGCTTAGCGACGGGACAAGTCTCTGGAAACACCATATATTTT,CASSLATGQVSGNTIYF
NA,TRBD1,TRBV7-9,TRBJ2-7,TGTGCCAGCAGCTCACGGACAGGCCCCCTATTTTACGAGCAGTACTTC,CASSSRTGPLFYEQYF
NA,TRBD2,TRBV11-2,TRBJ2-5,TGTGCCAGCAGACCCGCGTTGTCGACTAGCGGGAGAGAGACCCAGTACTTC,CASRPALSTSGRETQYF
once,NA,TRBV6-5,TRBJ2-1,TGTGCCAGCAGTCTTAACAATGAGCAGTTCTTC,CASSLNNEQFF